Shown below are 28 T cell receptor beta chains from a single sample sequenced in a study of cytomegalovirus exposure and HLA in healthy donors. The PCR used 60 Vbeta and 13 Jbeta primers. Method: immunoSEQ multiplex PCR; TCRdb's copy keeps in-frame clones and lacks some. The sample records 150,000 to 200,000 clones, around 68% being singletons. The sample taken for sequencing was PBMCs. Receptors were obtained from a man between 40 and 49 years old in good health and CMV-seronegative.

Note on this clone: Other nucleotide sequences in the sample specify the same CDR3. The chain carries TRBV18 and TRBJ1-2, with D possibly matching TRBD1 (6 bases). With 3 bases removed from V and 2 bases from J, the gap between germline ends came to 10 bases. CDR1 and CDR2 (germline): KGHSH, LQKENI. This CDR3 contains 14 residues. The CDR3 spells CASSPGQENYGYTF. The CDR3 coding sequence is TGTGCCAGCTCACCGGGACAAGAGAACTATGGCTACACCTTC.

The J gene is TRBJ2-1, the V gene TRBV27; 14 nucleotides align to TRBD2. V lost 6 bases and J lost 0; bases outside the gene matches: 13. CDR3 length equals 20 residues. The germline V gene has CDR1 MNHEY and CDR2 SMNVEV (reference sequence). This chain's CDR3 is CASSHRLAGGTMGSYNEQFF. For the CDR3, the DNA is TGTGCCAGCAGCCACAGACTAGCGGGGGGGACTATGGGCTCCTACAATGAGCAGTTCTTC.

The CDR3 loop is CASSVGGQLNYGYTF. The CDR3 DNA reads TGTGCCAGCAGCGTAGGGGGACAGCTGAACTATGGCTACACCTTC. The chain carries TRBV9 and TRBJ1-2; the match to TRBD1 covers 7 bases. V lost 0 bases and J lost 2; bases outside the gene matches: 4. The germline V gene has CDR1 SGDLS and CDR2 YYNGEE. CDR3 size: 15 residues.

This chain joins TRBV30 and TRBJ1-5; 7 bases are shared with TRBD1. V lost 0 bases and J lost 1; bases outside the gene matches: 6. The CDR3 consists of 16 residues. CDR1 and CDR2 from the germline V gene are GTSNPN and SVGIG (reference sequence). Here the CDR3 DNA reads TGTGCCTGGAGTGTAACAGGGACAGCGAGCAATCAGCCCCAGCATTTT. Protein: CAWSVTGTASNQPQHF.

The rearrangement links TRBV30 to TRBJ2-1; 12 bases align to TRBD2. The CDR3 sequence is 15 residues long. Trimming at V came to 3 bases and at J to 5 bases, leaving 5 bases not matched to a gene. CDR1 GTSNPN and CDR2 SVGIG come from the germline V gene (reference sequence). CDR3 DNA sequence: TGTGCCTGGAGAACGACTAGCGGGGGAAACAATGAGCAGTTCTTC. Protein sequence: CAWRTTSGGNNEQFF.

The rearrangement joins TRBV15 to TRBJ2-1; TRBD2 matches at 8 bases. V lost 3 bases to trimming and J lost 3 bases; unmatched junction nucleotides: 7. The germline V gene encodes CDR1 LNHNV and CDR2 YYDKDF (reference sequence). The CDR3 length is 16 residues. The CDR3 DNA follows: TGTGCCACCAGCAGCGATATAGCGGGGAGCTACAATGAGCAGTTCTTC. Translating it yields CATSSDIAGSYNEQFF.

In DNA form, the CDR3 reads TGCAGCGTTGAAGAACGAGCGGGGGGGCTGGATACGCAGTATTTT. Protein sequence: CSVEERAGGLDTQYF. This sequence joins TRBV29-1 and TRBJ2-3; 10 bases agree with TRBD2. Trimming removed 0 bases from V and 6 bases from J; junction bases left unmatched: 6. Germline V gene sequence: CDR1 SQVTM, CDR2 ANQGSEA. The CDR3 loop spans 15 amino acids.

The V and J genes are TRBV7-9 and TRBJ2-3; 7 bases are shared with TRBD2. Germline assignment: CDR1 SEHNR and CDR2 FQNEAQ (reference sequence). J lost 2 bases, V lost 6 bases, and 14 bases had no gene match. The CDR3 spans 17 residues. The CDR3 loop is CASSPAGGKVDTDTQYF. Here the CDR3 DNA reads TGTGCCAGCAGTCCAGCCGGGGGGAAGGTGGACACAGATACGCAGTATTTT.

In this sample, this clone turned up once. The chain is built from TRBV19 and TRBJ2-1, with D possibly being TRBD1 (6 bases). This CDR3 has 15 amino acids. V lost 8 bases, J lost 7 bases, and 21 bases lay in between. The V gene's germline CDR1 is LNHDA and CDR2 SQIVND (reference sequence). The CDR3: CASSWGNRAANEQFF. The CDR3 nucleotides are TGTGCCAGTTCTTGGGGAAACAGGGCAGCGAATGAGCAGTTCTTC.

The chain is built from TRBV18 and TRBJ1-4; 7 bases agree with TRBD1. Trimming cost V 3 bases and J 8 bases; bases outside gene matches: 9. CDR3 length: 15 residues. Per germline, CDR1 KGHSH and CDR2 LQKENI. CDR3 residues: CASSPKSGQAEKLFF. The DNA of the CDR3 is TGTGCCAGCTCACCTAAATCCGGACAGGCGGAAAAACTGTTTTTT. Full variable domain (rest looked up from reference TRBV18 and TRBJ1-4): NAGVMQNPRHLVRRRGQEARLRCSPMKGHSHVYWYRQLPEEGLKFMVYLQKENIIDESGMPKERFSAEFPKEGPSILRIQQVVRGDSAAYFCASSPKSGQAEKLFFGSGTQLSVL.

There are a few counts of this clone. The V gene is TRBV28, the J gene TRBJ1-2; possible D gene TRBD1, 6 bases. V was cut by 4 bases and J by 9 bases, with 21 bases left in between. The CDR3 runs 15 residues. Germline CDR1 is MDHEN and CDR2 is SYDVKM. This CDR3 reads CASSSPPRTAHSYTF. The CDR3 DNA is TGTGCCAGCAGTTCCCCCCCCCGGACAGCCCACAGCTACACCTTC.

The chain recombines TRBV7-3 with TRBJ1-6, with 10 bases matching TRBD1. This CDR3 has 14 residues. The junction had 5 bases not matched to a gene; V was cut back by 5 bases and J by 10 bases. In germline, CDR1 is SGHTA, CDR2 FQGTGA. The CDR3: CASSPGQGESPLHF. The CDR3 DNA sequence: TGTGCCAGCAGCCCTGGACAGGGGGAATCACCCCTCCACTTT.

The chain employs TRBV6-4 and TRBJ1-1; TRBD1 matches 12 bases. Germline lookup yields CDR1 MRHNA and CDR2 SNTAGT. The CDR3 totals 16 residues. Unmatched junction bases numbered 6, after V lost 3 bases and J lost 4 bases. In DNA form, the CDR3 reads TGTGCCAGCAGTGAAGGGTCGGGACAGGGGGCCACTGAAGCTTTCTTT. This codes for CASSEGSGQGATEAFF.

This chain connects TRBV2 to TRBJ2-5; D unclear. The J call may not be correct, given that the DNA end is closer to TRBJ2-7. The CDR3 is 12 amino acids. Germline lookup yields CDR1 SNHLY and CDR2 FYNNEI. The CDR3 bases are TGTGCCAGCAGTGAAGCGGGCGACGAGCAGTACTTC. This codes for CASSEAGDEQYF.

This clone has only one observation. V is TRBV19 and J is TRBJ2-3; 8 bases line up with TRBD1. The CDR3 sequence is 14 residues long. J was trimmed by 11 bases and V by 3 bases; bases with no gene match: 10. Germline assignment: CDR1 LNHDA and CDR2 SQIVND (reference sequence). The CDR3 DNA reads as TGTGCCAGTAGTATCATTGAGGGACAGGTGGAGCAGTATTTT. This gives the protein CASSIIEGQVEQYF.

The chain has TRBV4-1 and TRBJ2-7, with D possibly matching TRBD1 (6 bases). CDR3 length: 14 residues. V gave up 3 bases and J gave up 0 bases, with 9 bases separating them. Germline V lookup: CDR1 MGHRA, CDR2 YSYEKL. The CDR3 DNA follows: TGCGCCAGCAGCCAGGGGGCGGCCTCCTACGAGCAGTACTTC. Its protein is CASSQGAASYEQYF.

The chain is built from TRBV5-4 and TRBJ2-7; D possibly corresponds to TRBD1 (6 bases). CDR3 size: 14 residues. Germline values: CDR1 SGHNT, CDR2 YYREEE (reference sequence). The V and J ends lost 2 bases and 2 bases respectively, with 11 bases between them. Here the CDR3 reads CASSLQGQTYEQYF. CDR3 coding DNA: TGTGCCAGCAGCTTACAGGGTCAAACCTACGAGCAGTACTTC.

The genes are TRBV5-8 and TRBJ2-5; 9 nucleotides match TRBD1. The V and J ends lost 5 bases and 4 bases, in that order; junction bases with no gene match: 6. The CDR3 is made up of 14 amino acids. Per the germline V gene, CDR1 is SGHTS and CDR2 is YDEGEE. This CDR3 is CASSTGTGLETQYF. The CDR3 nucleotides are TGTGCCAGCAGTACCGGGACAGGGTTAGAGACCCAGTACTTC.

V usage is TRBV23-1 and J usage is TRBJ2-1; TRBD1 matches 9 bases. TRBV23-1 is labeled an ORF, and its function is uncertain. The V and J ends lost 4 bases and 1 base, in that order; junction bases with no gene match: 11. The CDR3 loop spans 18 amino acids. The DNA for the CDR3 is TGCGCCAGCAGTCCGGCCCGGGACAGGGTCAGTTCCTACAATGAGCAGTTCTTC. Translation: CASSPARDRVSSYNEQFF.

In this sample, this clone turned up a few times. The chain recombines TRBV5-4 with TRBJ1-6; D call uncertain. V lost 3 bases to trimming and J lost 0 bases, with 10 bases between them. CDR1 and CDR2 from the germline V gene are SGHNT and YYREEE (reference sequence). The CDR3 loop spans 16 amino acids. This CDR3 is CASSSVGSSYNSPLHF. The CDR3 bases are TGTGCCAGCAGCTCCGTGGGGAGCTCCTATAATTCACCCCTCCACTTT.

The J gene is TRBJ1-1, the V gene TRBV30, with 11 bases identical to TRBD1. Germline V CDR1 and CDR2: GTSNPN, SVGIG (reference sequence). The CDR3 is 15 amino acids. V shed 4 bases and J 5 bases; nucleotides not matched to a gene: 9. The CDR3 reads CAWTSGTGGGTEAFF. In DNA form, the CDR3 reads TGTGCCTGGACCTCGGGGACAGGGGGGGGAACTGAAGCTTTCTTT.

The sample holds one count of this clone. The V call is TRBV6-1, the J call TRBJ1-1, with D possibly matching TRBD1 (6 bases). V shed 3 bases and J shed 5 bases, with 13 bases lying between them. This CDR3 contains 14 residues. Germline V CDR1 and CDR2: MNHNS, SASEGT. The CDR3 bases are TGTGCCAGCAGTGAGTGGGGGCGCGGTACTGAAGCTTTCTTT. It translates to CASSEWGRGTEAFF.

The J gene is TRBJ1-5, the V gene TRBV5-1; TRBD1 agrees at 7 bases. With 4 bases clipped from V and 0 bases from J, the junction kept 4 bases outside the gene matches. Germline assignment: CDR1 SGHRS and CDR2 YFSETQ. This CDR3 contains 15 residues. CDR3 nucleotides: TGCGCCAGCAGCGAGACAGGGAATAGCAATCAGCCCCAGCATTTT. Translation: CASSETGNSNQPQHF.

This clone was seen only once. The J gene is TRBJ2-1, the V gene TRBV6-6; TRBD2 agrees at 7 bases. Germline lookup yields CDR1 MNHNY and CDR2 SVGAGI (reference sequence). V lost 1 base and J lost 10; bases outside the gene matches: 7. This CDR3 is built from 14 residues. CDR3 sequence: CASSYFPQAGEQFF. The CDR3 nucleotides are TGTGCCAGCAGTTACTTCCCTCAAGCGGGAGAGCAGTTCTTC.

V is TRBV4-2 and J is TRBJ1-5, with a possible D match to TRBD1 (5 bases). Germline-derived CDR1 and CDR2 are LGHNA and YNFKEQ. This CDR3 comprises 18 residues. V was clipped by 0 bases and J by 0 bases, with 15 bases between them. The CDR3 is CASSQDSGGGYSNQPQHF. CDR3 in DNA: TGTGCCAGCAGCCAAGATAGTGGGGGAGGGTATAGCAATCAGCCCCAGCATTTT.

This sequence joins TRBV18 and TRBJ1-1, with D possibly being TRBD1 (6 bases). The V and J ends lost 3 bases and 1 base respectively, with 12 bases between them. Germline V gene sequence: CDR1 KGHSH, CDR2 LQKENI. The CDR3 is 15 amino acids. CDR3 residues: CASSPDRQKNTEAFF. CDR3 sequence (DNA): TGTGCCAGCTCACCGGACAGACAGAAGAACACTGAAGCTTTCTTT. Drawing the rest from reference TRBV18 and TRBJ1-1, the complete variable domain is NAGVMQNPRHLVRRRGQEARLRCSPMKGHSHVYWYRQLPEEGLKFMVYLQKENIIDESGMPKERFSAEFPKEGPSILRIQQVVRGDSAAYFCASSPDRQKNTEAFFGQGTRLTVV.

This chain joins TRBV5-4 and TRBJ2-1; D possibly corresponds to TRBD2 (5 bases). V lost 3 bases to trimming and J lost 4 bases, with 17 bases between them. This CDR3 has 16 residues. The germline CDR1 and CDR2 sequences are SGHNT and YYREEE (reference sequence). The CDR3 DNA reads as TGTGCCAGCAGCTGGGCGGGTGGTCGGGAATACAATGAGCAGTTCTTC. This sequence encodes CASSWAGGREYNEQFF.

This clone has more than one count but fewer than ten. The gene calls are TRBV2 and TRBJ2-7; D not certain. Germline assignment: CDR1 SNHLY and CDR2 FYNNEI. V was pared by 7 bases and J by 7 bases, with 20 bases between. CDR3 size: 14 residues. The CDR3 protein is CASMERSLSGEQYF. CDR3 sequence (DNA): TGTGCCAGCATGGAGAGGTCCCTCTCTGGGGAGCAGTACTTC.